This T cell receptor beta chain was captured in a study of OX40 agonist ivuxolimab in advanced cancers. Study-wide findings and caveats: With doses of 0.1 to 3.0 mg/kg, CD4+ and CD8+ blood T cells had undergone clonal expansion by week 6. On average, a greater number of expanded clones characterised CD8+ T cells relative to CD4+.

Clones were read by immunoSEQ multiplex PCR, and TCRdb kept only the in-frame ones, dropping some. The profile shows 10,000 to 15,000 clones, approximately 92% of them singletons. A remark on this clone: Its antigen is not identified.

From germline, CDR1 is SQVTM and CDR2 ANQGSEA. With 5 bases clipped from V and 4 bases from J, the junction kept 11 bases outside the gene matches. This CDR3 comprises 14 residues. Sequenced here: CD4+ or CD8+ T cells sorted from blood, sampled in a trial of the OX40 agonist ivuxolimab. The source is an adult with an advanced solid tumor such as melanoma, head and neck, liver or kidney cancer. V gene TRBV29-1 combines with J gene TRBJ2-7, with 7 bases identical to TRBD1. CDR3 residues: CSVLPEGQTYEQYF. DNA of the CDR3: TGCAGCGTTCTACCCGAGGGACAGACATACGAGCAGTACTTC.